This record covers a single T cell receptor (beta chain). It lacks a known antigen. No much larger clone exists at a distance of one base, and base qualities are not known. V is pared back by 3 bases and J by 2 bases, with 14 bases lying between the germline termini. As encoded in the germline V gene, CDR1 is SNHLY while CDR2 is FYNNEI. The CDR3 runs 16 residues from the cysteine to the phenylalanine. CDR3 DNA only is kept here, 48 bases in frame from base 1. In light of the paper, this sample's treatment or condition label describes: in vitro stimulation with specific CMV peptide epitopes to enrich CMV-specific T cells. The sample belongs to a study of T cell repertoires in cytomegalovirus infection (dated by TCRdb to about 2019). Concerning the study at large: Alongside well-studied HLA-B-restricted epitopes, the peptide stimulations were aimed at recently identified HLA-C-restricted CMV epitopes, whose presentation resists viral immunomodulation. The HLA type of each donor mattered for the analysis, because public TCR beta signatures pointed to carriage of CMV infection along with the matching HLA type. The paper as a whole reports these results and caveats: In the ex vivo response, HLA-C-restricted CMV-specific TCR beta clonotypes were dominant, and in two of eight donors the single most frequent clonotype came from this HLA-C-restricted group. In both this cohort and an independent roughly 330-donor cohort, the cumulative frequency of public TCR beta family members distinguished carriers of CMV infection plus the relevant HLA type.

Sequencing used an Illumina HiSeq 1500. The public reads were reanalyzed by TCRdb: fastp trimming at Q25, MiXCR alignment, in-frame beta chains only. Rows merge per CDR3 protein into single entries with the most common DNA and genes. For this sample there are fewer than 950,000 distinct CDR3 sequences; around a third appear just once. The top ten hold around 11% of the sample. The rearranged chain carries TRBV2 and TRBJ2-1; TRBD1 is a possible D gene, resting on 6 matching bases. The TCR was taken from a human donor in good health (CMV status not recorded). Some clones in this sample may be carry-over from other donors' samples. The material was cultured CD8+ T cells from PBMCs, obtained from culture after CMV antigen stimulation. The CDR3 is CASSERRGFTYNEQFF. The DNA sequence follows: TGTGCCAGCAGTGAGAGAAGGGGGTTTACCTACAATGAGCAGTTCTTC.